The rows below give T cell receptor beta chains drawn from one sample of a study of radiotherapy plus CTLA-4 blockade in lung cancer. Method: immunoSEQ multiplex PCR; TCRdb's copy keeps in-frame clones and lacks some. The table has about 49,000 clones, about 88% seen once. The sample was peripheral blood, taken from a patient treated with radiotherapy plus ipilimumab. Receptor source: a human donor with non-small cell lung cancer whose response to radiotherapy plus ipilimumab could not be evaluated. The CDR3 runs from the conserved cysteine through the conserved F or W. The D gene is left open where the match is weak. Size values are once, few and many counts, or a class for expanded clones, and some rows have none.

D gene	J gene	clone size	V gene	CDR3 protein	CDR3 DNA
-	TRBJ1-5	few	TRBV7-2	CASSTLGDSNQPQHF	TGTGCCAGCAGCACCTTGGGCGATAGCAATCAGCCCCAGCATTTT
TRBD2	TRBJ2-3	-	TRBV5-6	CASSLVVTSGTDTQYF	TGTGCCAGCAGCTTGGTGGTGACTAGCGGCACAGATACGCAGTATTTT
-	TRBJ2-3	-	TRBV6-1	CASTLGGSTDTQYF	TGTGCCAGCACCCTAGGGGGTTCCACAGATACGCAGTATTTT
-	TRBJ1-1	-	TRBV27	CASSRLAGTEAFF	TGTGCCAGCAGTCGACTAGCGGGGACTGAAGCTTTCTTT
-	TRBJ1-3	-	TRBV16	CASSQIQGFTGNTIYF	TGTGCCAGCAGCCAAATACAGGGATTCACTGGAAACACCATATATTTT
TRBD1	TRBJ1-2	-	TRBV27	CASRLNTGVMVDGYTF	TGTGCCAGCAGACTAAACACAGGGGTGATGGTCGATGGCTACACCTTC
-	TRBJ2-4	-	TRBV7-8	CASSLATGAKNIQYF	TGTGCCAGCAGCTTGGCTACAGGGGCCAAAAACATTCAGTACTTC
-	TRBJ1-1	-	TRBV5-6	CASSLKSGEPNTEAFF	TGTGCCAGCAGCTTGAAGTCAGGGGAGCCGAACACTGAAGCTTTCTTT
-	TRBJ2-5	-	TRBV5-1	CASSYLETQYF	TGCGCCAGCAGCTACTTAGAGACCCAGTACTTC
TRBD1	TRBJ1-2	-	TRBV10-3	CAISKGAEGYTF	TGTGCCATCTCGAAGGGGGCGGAGGGCTACACCTTC
-	TRBJ2-4	-	TRBV7-2	CASSSPWALAKNIQYF	TGTGCCAGCAGCTCACCCTGGGCCCTAGCCAAAAACATTCAGTACTTC
TRBD1	TRBJ2-7	once	TRBV29-1	CSAMTGTGRKLYEQYF	TGCAGCGCCATGACCGGGACAGGGAGGAAACTCTACGAGCAGTACTTC
-	TRBJ1-3	-	TRBV5-1	CASSLGGPSGNTIYF	TGCGCCAGCAGCTTGGGGGGCCCCTCTGGAAACACCATATATTTT
TRBD2	TRBJ2-1	-	TRBV19	CASKRAGGLNEQFF	TGTGCCAGTAAGCGGGCGGGAGGATTGAATGAGCAGTTCTTC
-	TRBJ2-7	-	TRBV18	CASSLGSGYEQYF	TGTGCCAGCTCCCTGGGCAGCGGTTACGAGCAGTACTTC
-	TRBJ2-7	-	TRBV20-1	CSARDTYEQYF	TGCAGTGCTAGAGACACCTACGAGCAGTACTTC
-	TRBJ2-1	-	TRBV7-2	CASSLAEAPSYNEQFF	TGTGCCAGCAGCTTAGCGGAGGCCCCCTCCTACAATGAGCAGTTCTTC
TRBD1	TRBJ1-1	few	TRBV7-7	CASSQPDRKGTEAFF	TGTGCTAGCAGCCAACCGGACAGGAAGGGGACTGAAGCTTTCTTT
TRBD2	TRBJ2-7	once	TRBV7-2	CASSLIAGTYEQYF	TGTGCCAGCAGCCTTATAGCGGGGACCTACGAGCAGTACTTC
-	TRBJ1-5	-	TRBV28	CASSLERALGNQPQHF	TGTGCCAGCAGTTTAGAGAGGGCATTAGGTAATCAGCCCCAGCATTTT
TRBD1	TRBJ2-3	-	TRBV9	CASSSTDRGPTDTQYF	TGTGCCAGCAGCTCTACGGACAGGGGGCCGACAGATACGCAGTATTTT
-	TRBJ2-1	once	TRBV28	CASSSTLSSYNEQFF	TGTGCCAGCAGTTCTACGTTGAGCTCCTACAATGAGCAGTTCTTC
-	TRBJ1-1	-	TRBV5-1	CASSLAWGGTEAFF	TGCGCCAGCAGCCTGGCGTGGGGGGGGACTGAAGCTTTCTTT
-	TRBJ2-3	-	TRBV9	CASNDGTSTDTQYF	TGTGCCAGCAACGACGGGACTAGCACAGATACGCAGTATTTT
-	TRBJ1-2	-	TRBV7-9	CASSLDTGLLGYGYTF	TGTGCCAGCAGCTTAGACACAGGGCTACTAGGCTATGGCTACACCTTC
TRBD1	TRBJ2-7	-	TRBV28	CASTSLGTGSYEQYF	TGTGCCAGCACCTCACTTGGGACAGGGAGCTACGAGCAGTACTTC
-	TRBJ1-5	-	TRBV11-2	CASSLGVDQPQHF	TGTGCCAGCAGCTTAGGAGTGGATCAGCCCCAGCATTTT
TRBD1	TRBJ2-3	-	TRBV9	CASSGDRGPSTDTQYF	TGTGCCAGCAGCGGGGACAGGGGGCCTAGCACAGATACGCAGTATTTT
-	TRBJ2-7	-	TRBV30	CAWSLGHSLSYEQYF	TGTGCCTGGAGTCTGGGACACTCGCTTTCCTACGAGCAGTACTTC
-	TRBJ2-1	once	TRBV6-1	CASSHKTGEQFF	TGTGCCAGCAGTCATAAGACGGGGGAGCAGTTCTTC
TRBD1	TRBJ2-6	-	TRBV28	CASRGQYSGANVLTF	TGTGCCAGCAGGGGACAGTACTCTGGGGCCAACGTCCTGACTTTC
-	TRBJ1-6	few	TRBV4-1	CASSQDIPRGAGNNSPLHF	TGCGCCAGCAGCCAAGATATCCCCCGTGGGGCAGGGAATAATTCACCCCTCCACTTT
TRBD1	TRBJ2-7	-	TRBV19	CASPINGTATIYEQYF	TGTGCCAGTCCCATTAATGGGACAGCCACAATTTACGAGCAGTACTTC
-	TRBJ2-1	-	TRBV19	CASSIVWDKGISRGTYNEQFF	TGTGCCAGTAGTATAGTCTGGGACAAAGGAATTTCAAGGGGTACTTACAATGAGCAGTTCTTC
TRBD2	TRBJ2-1	-	TRBV29-1	CSVEMVTSGPYNEQFF	TGCAGCGTTGAAATGGTAACTAGCGGGCCCTACAATGAGCAGTTCTTC
TRBD1	TRBJ2-5	-	TRBV25-1	CASSEPQGFQETQYF	TGTGCCAGCAGTGAACCACAGGGGTTTCAAGAGACCCAGTACTTC
-	TRBJ2-2	-	TRBV6-5	CASGGGRRGELFF	TGTGCCAGCGGGGGGGGGCGAAGAGGGGAGCTGTTTTTT
-	TRBJ1-1	few	TRBV27	CASSLLNPQGQAFF	TGTGCCAGCAGTTTATTAAACCCCCAGGGGCAGGCTTTCTTT
-	TRBJ2-7	few	TRBV5-3	CARSLFEASYEQYF	TGTGCCAGAAGCTTGTTTGAGGCCAGCTACGAGCAGTACTTC
-	TRBJ2-2	-	TRBV10-3	CAISETGTGELFF	TGTGCCATCAGTGAGACGGGCACCGGGGAGCTGTTTTTT
-	TRBJ2-2	-	TRBV19	CASSGNRVINTGELFF	TGTGCCAGTAGTGGAAACAGGGTGATTAACACCGGGGAGCTGTTTTTT
-	TRBJ1-1	-	TRBV4-3	CASSQVDSSTEAFF	TGCGCCAGCAGCCAAGTGGACAGTTCCACTGAAGCTTTCTTT
TRBD1	TRBJ2-7	-	TRBV28	CASTATGLGFWYEQYF	TGTGCCAGCACCGCGACAGGGCTCGGTTTCTGGTACGAGCAGTACTTC
-	TRBJ1-2	-	TRBV5-8	CASSSDSYYGYTF	TGTGCCAGCAGCTCAGACAGCTACTATGGCTACACCTTC
-	TRBJ2-7	-	TRBV19	CASSRPYRDIPDEQYF	TGTGCCAGTAGCCGCCCCTACAGGGACATCCCTGACGAGCAGTACTTC
-	TRBJ1-5	-	TRBV7-2	CASSPNNQPQHF	TGTGCCAGCAGCCCCAATAATCAGCCCCAGCATTTT
TRBD2	TRBJ2-1	-	TRBV27	CASSRWTSGRWVQGHNEQFF	TGTGCCAGCAGTCGTTGGACTAGCGGGAGATGGGTACAAGGGCACAATGAGCAGTTCTTC
-	TRBJ2-7	few	TRBV7-9	CASSLGMGGARNEQYF	TGTGCCAGCAGCCTCGGGATGGGGGGGGCGAGGAACGAGCAGTACTTC
TRBD2	TRBJ2-7	-	TRBV6-5	CASSVLAGGSYEQYF	TGTGCCAGCAGTGTACTAGCGGGAGGCTCCTACGAGCAGTACTTC
-	TRBJ1-5	-	TRBV19	CASSTSSGLGNQPQHF	TGTGCCAGTAGTACCTCTTCGGGACTAGGCAATCAGCCCCAGCATTTT
TRBD1	TRBJ1-3	once	TRBV10-1	CASRLSSTGGNPGNTIYF	TGCGCCAGCAGACTCTCCTCCACAGGGGGGAATCCTGGAAACACCATATATTTT
-	TRBJ2-7	-	TRBV9	CASSAHEGGQAAYEQYF	TGTGCCAGCAGCGCCCACGAGGGGGGGCAGGCCGCCTACGAGCAGTACTTC
TRBD2	TRBJ2-1	-	TRBV11-2	CASSAGLANYNEQFF	TGTGCCAGCAGCGCGGGACTAGCGAATTACAATGAGCAGTTCTTC
-	TRBJ2-2	-	TRBV5-6	CASSFSYEEITGELFF	TGTGCCAGCAGCTTTTCATACGAGGAGATTACCGGGGAGCTGTTTTTT
-	TRBJ1-2	few	TRBV27	CASSLSNSNYGYTF	TGTGCCAGCAGTTTATCGAACAGCAACTATGGCTACACCTTC
-	TRBJ1-5	few	TRBV12-1	CASSLCRQGVGNQPQHF	TGTGCCAGCAGCTTATGCCGACAGGGGGTCGGCAATCAGCCCCAGCATTTT
-	TRBJ2-2	-	TRBV10-3	CAISEAFGRAINTGELFF	TGTGCCATCAGTGAGGCCTTCGGGAGAGCTATAAACACCGGGGAGCTGTTTTTT
-	TRBJ2-2	-	TRBV10-3	CAVQGRTGELFF	TGTGCCGTTCAGGGGCGCACCGGGGAGCTGTTTTTT
-	TRBJ1-6	once	TRBV4-3	CASSPSSSGVRGSPLHF	TGCGCCAGCAGCCCTTCGTCCTCGGGGGTACGCGGTTCACCCCTCCACTTT
-	TRBJ1-2	once	TRBV28	CASRMDSNYGYTF	TGTGCCAGCAGGATGGACAGTAACTATGGCTACACCTTC